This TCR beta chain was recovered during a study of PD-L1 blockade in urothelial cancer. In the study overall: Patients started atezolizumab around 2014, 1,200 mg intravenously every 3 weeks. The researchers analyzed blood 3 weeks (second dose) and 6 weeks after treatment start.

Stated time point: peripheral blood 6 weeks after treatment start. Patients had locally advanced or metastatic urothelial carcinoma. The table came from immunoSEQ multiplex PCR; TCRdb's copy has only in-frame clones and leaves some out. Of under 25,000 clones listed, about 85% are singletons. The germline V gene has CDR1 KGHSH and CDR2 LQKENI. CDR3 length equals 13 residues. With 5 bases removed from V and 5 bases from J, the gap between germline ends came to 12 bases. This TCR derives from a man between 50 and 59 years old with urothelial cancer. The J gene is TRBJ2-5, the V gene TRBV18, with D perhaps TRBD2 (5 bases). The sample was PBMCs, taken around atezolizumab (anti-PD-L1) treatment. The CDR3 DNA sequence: TGTGCCAGCTCAACGGCGGGTCAGGAGACCCAGTACTTC. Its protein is CASSTAGQETQYF.